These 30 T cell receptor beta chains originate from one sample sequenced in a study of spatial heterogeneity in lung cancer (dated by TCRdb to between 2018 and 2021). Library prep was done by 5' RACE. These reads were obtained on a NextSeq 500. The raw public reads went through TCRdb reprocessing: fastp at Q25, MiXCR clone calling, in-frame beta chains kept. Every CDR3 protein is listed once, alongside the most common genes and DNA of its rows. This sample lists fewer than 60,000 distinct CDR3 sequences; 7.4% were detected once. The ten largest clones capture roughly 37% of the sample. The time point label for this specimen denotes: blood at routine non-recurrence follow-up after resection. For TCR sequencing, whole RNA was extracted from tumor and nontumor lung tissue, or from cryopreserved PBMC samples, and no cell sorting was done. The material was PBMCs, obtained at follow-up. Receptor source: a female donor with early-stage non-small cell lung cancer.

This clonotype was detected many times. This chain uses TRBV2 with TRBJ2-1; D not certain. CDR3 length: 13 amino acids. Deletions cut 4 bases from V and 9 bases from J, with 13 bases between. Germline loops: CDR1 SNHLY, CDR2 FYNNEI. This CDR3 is CASSGTSRLEQFF. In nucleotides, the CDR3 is TGTGCCAGCAGTGGAACCTCCCGACTTGAGCAGTTCTTC.

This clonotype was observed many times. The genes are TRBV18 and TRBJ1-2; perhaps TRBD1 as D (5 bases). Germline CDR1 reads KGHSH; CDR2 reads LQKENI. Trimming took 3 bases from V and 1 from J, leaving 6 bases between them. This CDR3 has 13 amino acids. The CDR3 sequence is CASSPTDNYGYTF. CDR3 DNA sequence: TGTGCCAGCTCACCGACAGATAACTATGGCTACACCTTC.

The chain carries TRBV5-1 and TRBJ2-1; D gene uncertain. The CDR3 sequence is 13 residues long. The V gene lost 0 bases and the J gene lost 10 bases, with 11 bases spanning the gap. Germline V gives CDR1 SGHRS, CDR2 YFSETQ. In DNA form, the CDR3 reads TGCGCCAGCAGCTTGGGCAGTCCTGGAGAGCAGTTCTTC. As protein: CASSLGSPGEQFF.

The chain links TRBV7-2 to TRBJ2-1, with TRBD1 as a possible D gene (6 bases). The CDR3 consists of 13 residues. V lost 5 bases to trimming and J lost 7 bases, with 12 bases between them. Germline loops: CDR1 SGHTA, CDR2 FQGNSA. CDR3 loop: CASSGTQRNEQFF. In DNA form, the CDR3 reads TGTGCCAGCAGCGGGACACAGAGAAATGAGCAGTTCTTC.

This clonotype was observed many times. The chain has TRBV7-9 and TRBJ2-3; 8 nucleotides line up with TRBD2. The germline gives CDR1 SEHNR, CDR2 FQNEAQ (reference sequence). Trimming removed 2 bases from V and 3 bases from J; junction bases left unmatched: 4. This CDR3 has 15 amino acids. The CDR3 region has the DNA TGTGCCAGCAGCTTAAGAGCGGGGGCTACAGATACGCAGTATTTT. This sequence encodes CASSLRAGATDTQYF.

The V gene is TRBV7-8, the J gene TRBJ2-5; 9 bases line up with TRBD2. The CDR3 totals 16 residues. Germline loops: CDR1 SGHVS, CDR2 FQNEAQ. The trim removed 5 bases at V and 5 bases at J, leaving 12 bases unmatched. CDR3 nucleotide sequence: TGTGCCAGCAGCCTAACTCGGAGCGGGGGGCCGGAGACCCAGTACTTC. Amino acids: CASSLTRSGGPETQYF.

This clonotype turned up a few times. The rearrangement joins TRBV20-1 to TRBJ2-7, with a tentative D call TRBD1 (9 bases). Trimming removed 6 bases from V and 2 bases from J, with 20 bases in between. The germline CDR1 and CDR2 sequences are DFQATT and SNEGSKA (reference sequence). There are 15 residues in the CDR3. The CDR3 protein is CSAIVSGTGTYEQYF. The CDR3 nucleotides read TGCAGTGCCATAGTTAGCGGGACAGGGACCTACGAGCAGTACTTC.

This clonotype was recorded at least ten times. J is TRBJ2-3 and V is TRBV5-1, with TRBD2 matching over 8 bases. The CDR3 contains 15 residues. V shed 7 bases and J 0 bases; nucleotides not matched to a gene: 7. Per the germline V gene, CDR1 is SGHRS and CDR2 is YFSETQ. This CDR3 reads CASYPSGSSTDTQYF. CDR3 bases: TGCGCCAGCTACCCTAGCGGGTCTAGCACAGATACGCAGTATTTT.

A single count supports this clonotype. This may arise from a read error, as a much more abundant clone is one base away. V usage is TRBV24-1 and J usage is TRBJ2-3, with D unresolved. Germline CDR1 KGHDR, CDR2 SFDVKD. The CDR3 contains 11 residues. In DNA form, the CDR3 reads TGTGTCACCAGTATGACAGATACGCAGTATTTT. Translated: CVTSMTDTQYF.

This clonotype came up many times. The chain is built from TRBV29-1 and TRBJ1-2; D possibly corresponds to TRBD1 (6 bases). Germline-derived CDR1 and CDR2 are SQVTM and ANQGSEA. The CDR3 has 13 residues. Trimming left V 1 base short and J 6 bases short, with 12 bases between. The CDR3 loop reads CSVEGVRGHGYTF. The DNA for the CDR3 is TGCAGCGTTGAAGGAGTCAGGGGCCATGGCTACACCTTC. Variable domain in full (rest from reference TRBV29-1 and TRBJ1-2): SAVISQKPSRDICQRGTSLTIQCQVDSQVTMMFWYRQQPGQSLTLIATANQGSEATYESGFVIDKFPISRPNLTFSTLTVSNMSPEDSSIYLCSVEGVRGHGYTFGSGTRLTVV.

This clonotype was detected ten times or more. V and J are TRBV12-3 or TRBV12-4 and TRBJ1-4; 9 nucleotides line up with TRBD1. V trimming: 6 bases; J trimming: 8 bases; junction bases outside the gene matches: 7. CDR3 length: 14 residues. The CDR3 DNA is TGTGCCAGCAGGTCTACAGGGGGCGGCGAAAAACTGTTTTTT. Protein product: CASRSTGGGEKLFF.

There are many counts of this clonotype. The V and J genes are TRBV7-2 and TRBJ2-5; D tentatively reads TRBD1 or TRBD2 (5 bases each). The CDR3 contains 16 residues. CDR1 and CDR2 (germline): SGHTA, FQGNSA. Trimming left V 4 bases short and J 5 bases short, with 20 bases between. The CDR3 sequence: CASSSHTGTALETQYF. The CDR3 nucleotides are TGTGCCAGCAGCTCGCACACCGGGACCGCGCTGGAGACCCAGTACTTC.

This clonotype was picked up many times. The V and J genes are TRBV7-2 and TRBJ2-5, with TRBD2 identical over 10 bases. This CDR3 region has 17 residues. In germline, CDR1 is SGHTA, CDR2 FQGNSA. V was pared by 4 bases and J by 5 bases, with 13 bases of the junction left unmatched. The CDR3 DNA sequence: TGTGCCAGCAGCTCCTGGGCCACTAGCGGGGATTTTGAGACCCAGTACTTC. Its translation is CASSSWATSGDFETQYF.

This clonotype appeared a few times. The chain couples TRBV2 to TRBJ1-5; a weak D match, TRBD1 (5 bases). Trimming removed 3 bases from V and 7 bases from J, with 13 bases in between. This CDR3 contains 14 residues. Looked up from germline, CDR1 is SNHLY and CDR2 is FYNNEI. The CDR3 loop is CASSEVGGSQPQHF. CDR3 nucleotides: TGTGCCAGCAGTGAGGTTGGGGGTAGCCAGCCCCAGCATTTT.

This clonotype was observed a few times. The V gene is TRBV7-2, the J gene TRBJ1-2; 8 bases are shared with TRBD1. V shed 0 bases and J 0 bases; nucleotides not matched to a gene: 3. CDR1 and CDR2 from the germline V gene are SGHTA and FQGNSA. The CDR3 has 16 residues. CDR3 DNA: TGTGCCAGCAGCTTAGCTCCACAGGGGGCTAACTATGGCTACACCTTC. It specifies CASSLAPQGANYGYTF.

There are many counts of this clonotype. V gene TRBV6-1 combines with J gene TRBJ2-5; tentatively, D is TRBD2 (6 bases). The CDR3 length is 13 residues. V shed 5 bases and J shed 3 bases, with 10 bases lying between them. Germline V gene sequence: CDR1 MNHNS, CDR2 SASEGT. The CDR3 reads CASSFLAEETQYF. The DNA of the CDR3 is TGTGCCAGCAGTTTCTTAGCGGAAGAGACCCAGTACTTC.

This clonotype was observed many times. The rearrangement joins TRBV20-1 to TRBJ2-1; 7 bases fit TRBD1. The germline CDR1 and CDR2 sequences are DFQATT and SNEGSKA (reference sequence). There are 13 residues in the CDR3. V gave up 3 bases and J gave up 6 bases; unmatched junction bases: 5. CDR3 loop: CSARRQGTNEQFF. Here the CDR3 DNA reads TGCAGTGCTAGGAGACAGGGTACCAATGAGCAGTTCTTC.

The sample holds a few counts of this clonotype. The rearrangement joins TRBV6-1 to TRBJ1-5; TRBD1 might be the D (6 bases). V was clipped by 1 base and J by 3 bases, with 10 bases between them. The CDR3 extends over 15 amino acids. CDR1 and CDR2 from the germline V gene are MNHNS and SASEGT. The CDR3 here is CASSEGQANNQPQHF. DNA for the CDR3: TGTGCCAGCAGTGAAGGACAGGCCAACAATCAGCCCCAGCATTTT.

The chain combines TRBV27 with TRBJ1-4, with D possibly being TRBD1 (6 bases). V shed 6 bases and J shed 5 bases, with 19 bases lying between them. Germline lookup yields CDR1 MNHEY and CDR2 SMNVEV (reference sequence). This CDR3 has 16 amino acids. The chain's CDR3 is CASRPRGGVGNEKLFF. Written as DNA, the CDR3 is TGTGCCAGCAGACCCAGGGGAGGGGTTGGGAATGAAAAACTGTTTTTT.

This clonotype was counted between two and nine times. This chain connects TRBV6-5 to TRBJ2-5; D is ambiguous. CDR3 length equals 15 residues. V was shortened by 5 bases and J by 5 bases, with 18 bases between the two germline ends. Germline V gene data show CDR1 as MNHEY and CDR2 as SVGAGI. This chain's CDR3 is CASSTWVGKSETQYF. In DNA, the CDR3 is TGTGCCAGCAGTACGTGGGTGGGGAAAAGTGAGACCCAGTACTTC.

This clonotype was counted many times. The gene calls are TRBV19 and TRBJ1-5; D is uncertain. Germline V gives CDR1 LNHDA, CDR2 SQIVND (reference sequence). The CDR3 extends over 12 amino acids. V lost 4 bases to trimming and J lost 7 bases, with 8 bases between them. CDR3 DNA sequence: TGTGCCAGTAGTAGCCGATGGCAGCCCCAGCATTTT. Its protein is CASSSRWQPQHF.

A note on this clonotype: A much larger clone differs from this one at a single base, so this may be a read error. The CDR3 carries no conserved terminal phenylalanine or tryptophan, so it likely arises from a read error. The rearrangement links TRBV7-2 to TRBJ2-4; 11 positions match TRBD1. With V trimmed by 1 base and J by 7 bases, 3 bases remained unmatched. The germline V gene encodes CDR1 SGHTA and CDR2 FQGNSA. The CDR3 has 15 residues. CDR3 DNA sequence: TGTGCCAGCAGCTTAGTTCGGGACAGGGGGAACATTCAGTACTCC. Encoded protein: CASSLVRDRGNIQYS.

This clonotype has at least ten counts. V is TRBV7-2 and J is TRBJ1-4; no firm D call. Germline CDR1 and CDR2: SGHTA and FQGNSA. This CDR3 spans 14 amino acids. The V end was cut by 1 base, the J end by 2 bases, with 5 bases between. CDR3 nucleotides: TGTGCCAGCAGCTTAGACAGTACTAATGAAAAACTGTTTTTT. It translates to CASSLDSTNEKLFF.

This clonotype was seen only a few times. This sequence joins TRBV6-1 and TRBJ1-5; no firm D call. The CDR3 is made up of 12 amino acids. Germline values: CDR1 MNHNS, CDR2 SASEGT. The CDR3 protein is CAPPGSNQPQHF. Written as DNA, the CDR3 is TGTGCTCCCCCAGGAAGCAATCAGCCCCAGCATTTT.

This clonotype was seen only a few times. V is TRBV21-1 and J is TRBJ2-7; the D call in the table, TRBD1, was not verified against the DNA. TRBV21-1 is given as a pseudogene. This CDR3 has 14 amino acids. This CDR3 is CASTYFPPIYEQYF. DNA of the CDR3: TGTGCCAGCACCTACTTCCCCCCCATTTACGAGCAGTACTTC.

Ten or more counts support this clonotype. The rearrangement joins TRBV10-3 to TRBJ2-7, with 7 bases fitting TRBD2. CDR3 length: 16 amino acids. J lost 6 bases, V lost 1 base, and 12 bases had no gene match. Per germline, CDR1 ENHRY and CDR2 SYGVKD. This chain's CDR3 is CAISEFGRGRGPEQYF. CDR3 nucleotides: TGTGCCATCAGTGAGTTTGGGAGGGGTAGGGGACCCGAGCAGTACTTC.

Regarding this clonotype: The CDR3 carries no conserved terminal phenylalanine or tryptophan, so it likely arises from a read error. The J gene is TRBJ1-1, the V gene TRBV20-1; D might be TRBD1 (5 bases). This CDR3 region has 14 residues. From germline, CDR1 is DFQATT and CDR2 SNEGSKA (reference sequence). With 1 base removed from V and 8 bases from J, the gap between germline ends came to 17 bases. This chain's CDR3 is CSARVTGSGTEAFL. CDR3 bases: TGCAGTGCTAGAGTAACAGGCAGCGGTACGGAAGCTTTCCTT.

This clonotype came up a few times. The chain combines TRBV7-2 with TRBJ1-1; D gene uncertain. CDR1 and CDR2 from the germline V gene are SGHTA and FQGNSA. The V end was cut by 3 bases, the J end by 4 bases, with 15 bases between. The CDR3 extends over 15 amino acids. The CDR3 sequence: CASSLSQSTGTEAFF. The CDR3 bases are TGTGCCAGCAGCTTGTCACAGTCGACGGGCACTGAAGCTTTCTTT. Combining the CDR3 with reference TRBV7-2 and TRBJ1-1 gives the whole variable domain GAGVSQSPSNKVTEKGKDVELRCDPISGHTALYWYRQSLGQGLEFLIYFQGNSAPDKSGLPSDRFSAERTGGSVSTLTIQRTQQEDSAVYLCASSLSQSTGTEAFFGQGTRLTVV.

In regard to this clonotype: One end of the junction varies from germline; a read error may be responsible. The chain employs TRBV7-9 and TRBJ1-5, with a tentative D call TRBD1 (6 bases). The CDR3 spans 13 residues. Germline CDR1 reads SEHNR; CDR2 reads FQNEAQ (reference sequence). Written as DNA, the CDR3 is TGTGCCAGCGGCTTACAGGGCGATCAGCCCCAGCATTTT. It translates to CASGLQGDQPQHF. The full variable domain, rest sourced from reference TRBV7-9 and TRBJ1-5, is DTGVSQNPRHKITKRGQNVTFRCDPISEHNRLYWYRQTLGQGPEFLTYFQNEAQLEKSRLLSDRFSAERPKGSFSTLEIQRTEQGDSAMYLCASGLQGDQPQHFGDGTRLSIL.

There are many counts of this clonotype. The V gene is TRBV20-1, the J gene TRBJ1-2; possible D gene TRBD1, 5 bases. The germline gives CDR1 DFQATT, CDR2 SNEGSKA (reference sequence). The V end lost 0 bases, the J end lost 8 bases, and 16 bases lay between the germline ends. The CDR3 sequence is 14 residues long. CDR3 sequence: CSARDRQSFGGYTF. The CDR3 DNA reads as TGCAGTGCTAGAGATCGACAGTCATTCGGGGGCTACACCTTC.